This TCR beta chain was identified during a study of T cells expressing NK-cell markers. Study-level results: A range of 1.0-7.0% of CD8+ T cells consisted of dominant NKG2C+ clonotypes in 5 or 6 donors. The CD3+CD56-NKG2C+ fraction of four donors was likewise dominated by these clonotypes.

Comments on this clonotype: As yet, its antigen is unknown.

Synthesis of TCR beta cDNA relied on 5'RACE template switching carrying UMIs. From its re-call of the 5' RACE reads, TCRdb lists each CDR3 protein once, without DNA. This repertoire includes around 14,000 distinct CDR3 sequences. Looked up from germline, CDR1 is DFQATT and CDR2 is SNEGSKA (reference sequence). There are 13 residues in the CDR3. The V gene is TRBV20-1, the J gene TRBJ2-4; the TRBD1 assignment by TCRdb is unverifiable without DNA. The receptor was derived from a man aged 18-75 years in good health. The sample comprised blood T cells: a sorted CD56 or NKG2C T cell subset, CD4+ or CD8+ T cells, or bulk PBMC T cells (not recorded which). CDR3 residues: CSAGTVSKNIQYF.